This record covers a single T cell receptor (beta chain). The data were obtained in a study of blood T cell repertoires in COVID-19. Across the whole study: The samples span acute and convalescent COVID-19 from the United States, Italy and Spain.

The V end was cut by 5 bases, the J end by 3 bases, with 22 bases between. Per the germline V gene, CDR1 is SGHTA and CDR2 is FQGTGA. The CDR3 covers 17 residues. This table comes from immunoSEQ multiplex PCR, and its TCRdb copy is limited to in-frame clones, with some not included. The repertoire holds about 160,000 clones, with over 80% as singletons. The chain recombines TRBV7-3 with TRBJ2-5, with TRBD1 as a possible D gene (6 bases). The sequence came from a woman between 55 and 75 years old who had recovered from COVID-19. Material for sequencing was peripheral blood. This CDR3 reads CASSIPPSTTGKETQYF. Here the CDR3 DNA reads TGTGCCAGCAGCATACCCCCTAGTACGACAGGAAAAGAGACCCAGTACTTC.